Listed here is a single T cell receptor (beta chain). Its target is not known. Each person with ophthalmopathy scored at least 3 on the Clinical Activity Score, reached NOSPECS grade 4 or higher, and had been ill under 3 months. This record belongs to a study of T cells in Graves' hyperthyroidism and ophthalmopathy. Overall study results and limits: With a median lead of around 5.9 months before onset, the model predicted ophthalmopathy.

RNA transcripts served as the template for amplifying TCR beta CDR3 regions. HTBI primers were used for first-round RT-PCR of the TCR CDR3. Using its own MiXCR run on the multiplex PCR reads, TCRdb lists one record per CDR3 protein. The table has about 640,000 distinct CDR3 sequences, about 14% seen once. The clonotype originates from a woman in her forties or fifties with Graves' ophthalmopathy. The sample consisted of blood.

CDR3 in DNA: TGTGCCAGCAGTGAAGGCTGGACAGCCGGCTATGGCTACACCTTC. Protein product: CASSEGWTAGYGYTF. The J gene is TRBJ1-2, the V gene TRBV6-1; D is possibly TRBD1 (6 bases). The CDR3 is made up of 15 amino acids. Looked up from germline, CDR1 is MNHNS and CDR2 is SASEGT. V dropped 1 base and J dropped 4 bases, with 13 bases sitting between them.